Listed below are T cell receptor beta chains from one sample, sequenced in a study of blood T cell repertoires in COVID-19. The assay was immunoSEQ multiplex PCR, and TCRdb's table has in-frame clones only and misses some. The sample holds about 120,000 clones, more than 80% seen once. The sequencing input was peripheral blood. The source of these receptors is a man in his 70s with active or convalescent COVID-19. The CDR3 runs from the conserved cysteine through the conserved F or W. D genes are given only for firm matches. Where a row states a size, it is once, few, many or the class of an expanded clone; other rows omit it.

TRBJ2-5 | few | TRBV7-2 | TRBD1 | TGTGCCAGCAGCTCACAGGGGGCGTTAGGAGAGACCCAGTACTTC | CASSSQGALGETQYF
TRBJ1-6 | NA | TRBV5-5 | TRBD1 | TGTGCCAGCAGCTTGGAGGGGGCTACTAATTCACCCCTCCACTTT | CASSLEGATNSPLHF
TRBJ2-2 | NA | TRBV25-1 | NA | TGTGCCAGTCCCTCGGACACCGGGGAGCTGTTTTTT | CASPSDTGELFF
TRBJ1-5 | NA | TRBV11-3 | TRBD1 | TGTGCCAGCAGCCGGGACAGGACCAATCAGCCCCAGCATTTT | CASSRDRTNQPQHF
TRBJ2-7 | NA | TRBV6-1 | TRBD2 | TGTGCCAGCAGTGAAGGTGCGGGAGGGTTTAGCGAGCAGTACTTC | CASSEGAGGFSEQYF
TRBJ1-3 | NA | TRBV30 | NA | TGTGCCTGGAGTGGAAAGGGGGGGTTTGGAAACACCATATATTTT | CAWSGKGGFGNTIYF
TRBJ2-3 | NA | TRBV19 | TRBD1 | TGTGCCAGTAGTATAGAAAGGGGGCACACAGATACGCAGTATTTT | CASSIERGHTDTQYF
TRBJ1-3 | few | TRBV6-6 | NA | TGTGCCAGCATGGGCAGCTCTGGAAACACCATATATTTT | CASMGSSGNTIYF
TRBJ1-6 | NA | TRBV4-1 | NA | TGCGCCAGCAGCCAAGTGATGGAGGGAGGGATTAATTCACCCCTCCACTTT | CASSQVMEGGINSPLHF
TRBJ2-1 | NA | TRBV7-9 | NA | TGTGCCAGCATCAAGGACAGTAGCTCCTACAATGAGCAGTTCTTC | CASIKDSSSYNEQFF
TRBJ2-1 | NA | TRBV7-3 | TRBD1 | TGTGCCAGCAGCCGTACAGGGGTAGGGTCCTACAATGAGCAGTTCTTC | CASSRTGVGSYNEQFF
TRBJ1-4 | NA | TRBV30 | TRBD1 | TGTGCCTGGACTAAAACAGGGGCAACTAATGAAAAACTGTTTTTT | CAWTKTGATNEKLFF
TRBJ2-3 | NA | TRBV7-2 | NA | TGTGCCAGCAGCTTTTCAGGGAGCACAGATACGCAGTATTTT | CASSFSGSTDTQYF
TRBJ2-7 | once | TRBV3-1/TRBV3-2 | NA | TGTGCCAGCAGCCAAGCCCCGCAGGGAAACGAGCAGTACTTC | CASSQAPQGNEQYF
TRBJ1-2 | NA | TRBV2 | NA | TGTGCCAGCAGGGCGGGGCCTTCCGATGGCTACACCTTC | CASRAGPSDGYTF
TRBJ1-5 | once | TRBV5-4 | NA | TGTGCCAGCGGGGCGGGGAGGAATCAGCCCCAGCATTTT | CASGAGRNQPQHF
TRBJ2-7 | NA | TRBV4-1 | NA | TGCGCCAGCAGCCAGGGATCTCAGCGGTTCTCCTACGAGCAGTACTTC | CASSQGSQRFSYEQYF
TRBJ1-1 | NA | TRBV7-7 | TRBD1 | TGTGCTAGCAGCTTTTGGACACCGGGACAGGGGGCCGCTGAAGCTTTCTTT | CASSFWTPGQGAAEAFF
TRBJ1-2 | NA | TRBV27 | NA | TGTGCCAGCAGTTTATCCCCTGGGCAGACAAACTATGGCTACACCTTC | CASSLSPGQTNYGYTF
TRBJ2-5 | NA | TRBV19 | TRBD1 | TGTGCCAGTAGTATGACAGGGGGACAAGAGACCCAGTACTTC | CASSMTGGQETQYF
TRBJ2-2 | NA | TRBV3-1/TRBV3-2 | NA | TGTGCCAGCAGCCGGGACACACTCACCGGGGAGCTGTTTTTT | CASSRDTLTGELFF
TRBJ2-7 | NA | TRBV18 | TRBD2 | TGTGCCAGCTCAGCCGCTTTAGCGGGAGGGCCTGGAGAGCAGTACTTC | CASSAALAGGPGEQYF
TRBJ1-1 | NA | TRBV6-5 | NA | TGTGCCAGCGAAACGGGGGTGACTGAAGCTTTCTTT | CASETGVTEAFF
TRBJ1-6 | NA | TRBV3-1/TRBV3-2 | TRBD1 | TGTGCCAGCAGGCGGACAGGTGTCTCACCCCTCCACTTT | CASRRTGVSPLHF
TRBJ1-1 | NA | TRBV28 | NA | TGTGCCAGCAGCTCGCGGGTGACTGAAGCTTTCTTT | CASSSRVTEAFF
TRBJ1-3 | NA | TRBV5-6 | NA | TGTGCCAGCAGCTTGGGCTCCCCCGCAGGGTTCGGAAACACCATATATTTT | CASSLGSPAGFGNTIYF
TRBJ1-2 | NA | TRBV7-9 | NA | TGTGCCAGCAGCTTTAGAGGGACACCGGTCGGTGGCTACACCTTC | CASSFRGTPVGGYTF
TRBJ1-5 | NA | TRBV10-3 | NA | TGTGCCATCAGTGGATCGACAGGTAATCAGCCCCAGCATTTT | CAISGSTGNQPQHF
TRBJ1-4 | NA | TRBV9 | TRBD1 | TGTGCCAGCAGCGGGACACAGGGGGCGGCTGAAAAACTGTTTTTT | CASSGTQGAAEKLFF
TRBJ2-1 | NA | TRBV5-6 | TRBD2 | TGTGCCAGCAGCTTGATAGCGGGAGGAGAGCAGTTCTTC | CASSLIAGGEQFF
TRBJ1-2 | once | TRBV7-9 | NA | TGTGCCAGCAGCTTAGAAGTGGCGGGGGCGTTTGGCTACACCTTC | CASSLEVAGAFGYTF
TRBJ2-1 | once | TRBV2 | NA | TGTGCCAGCAGTGGGGACATTGAGCAGTTCTTC | CASSGDIEQFF
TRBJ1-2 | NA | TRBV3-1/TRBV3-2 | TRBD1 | TGTGCCAGCAGCTTCCGCCAGGGGGCTGGTGGCTACACCTTC | CASSFRQGAGGYTF
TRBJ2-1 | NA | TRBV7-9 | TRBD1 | TGTGCCAGCAGCAGGGACAGTTCCTACAATGAGCAGTTCTTC | CASSRDSSYNEQFF
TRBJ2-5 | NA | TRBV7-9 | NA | TGTGCCAGCAGCCTACAGGGGGAGGGGGAGACCCAGTACTTC | CASSLQGEGETQYF
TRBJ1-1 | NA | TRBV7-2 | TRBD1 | TGTGCCAGCAGCGAAAGACAGGGTGTATCCACTGAAGCTTTCTTT | CASSERQGVSTEAFF
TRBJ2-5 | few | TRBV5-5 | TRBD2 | TGTGCCAGCAGCCTGGAGCGGGGCCAAGAGACCCAGTACTTC | CASSLERGQETQYF
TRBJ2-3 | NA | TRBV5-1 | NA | TGCGCCAGCAGCTTGGAGGGGGGGCGTTCCCCAGATACGCAGTATTTT | CASSLEGGRSPDTQYF
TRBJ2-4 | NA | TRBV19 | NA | TGTGCCAGTAGTGCTGAGCTAGCCAAAAACATTCAGTACTTC | CASSAELAKNIQYF
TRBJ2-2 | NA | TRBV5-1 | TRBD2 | TGCGTCAGCAGCTTGAATAGCGGGGGTGGATCGACCGGGGAGCTGTTTTTT | CVSSLNSGGGSTGELFF
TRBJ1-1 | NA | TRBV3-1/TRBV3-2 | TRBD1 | TGTGCCAGCAGCCCATGGGACAGCAGATACACTGAAGCTTTCTTT | CASSPWDSRYTEAFF
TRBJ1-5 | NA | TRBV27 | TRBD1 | TGTGCCAGCAGTTTAACAGGGGGTAGCAATCAGCCCCAGCATTTT | CASSLTGGSNQPQHF
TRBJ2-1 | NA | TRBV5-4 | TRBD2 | TGTGCCAGCAGCCCCAAGCGGGAGGCAGGCAATGAGCAGTTCTTC | CASSPKREAGNEQFF
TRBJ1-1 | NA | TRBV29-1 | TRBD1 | TGCAGCGTTTGGACAGGGGTGTTGCACACTGAAGCTTTCTTT | CSVWTGVLHTEAFF